These T cell receptor beta chains were read from a single sample in a study of metastatic and nonmetastatic thyroid tumors. TCRdb reassembled clones from the PCR reads with MiXCR. Of under 25,000 clones listed, around a quarter are singletons. The sequencing input was blood. The receptors come from a female donor with papillary thyroid cancer or a benign thyroid nodule (not recorded which). Some clones in this sample may be carry-over from other donors' samples. CDR3s include the opening cysteine and the closing phenylalanine or tryptophan. Fields, in order: D gene, CDR3 length, clone size, J gene, V gene, CDR3 protein, CDR3 DNA. The D gene is left open where the match is weak. Where a row states a size, it is once, few, many or the class of an expanded clone; other rows omit it.

D gene: -
CDR3 length: 14
clone size: few
J gene: TRBJ1-1
V gene: TRBV6-2/TRBV6-3
CDR3 protein: CASSYIEGTLKLDF
CDR3 DNA: TGTGCCAGCAGTTACATTGAGGGAACACTGAAGCTGGATTTT

D gene: -
CDR3 length: 15
clone size: -
J gene: TRBJ1-2
V gene: TRBV6-1
CDR3 protein: CASRLATPSWYGYTF
CDR3 DNA: TGTGCCAGCAGACTAGCCACCCCATCGTGGTATGGCTACACCTTC

D gene: -
CDR3 length: 12
clone size: -
J gene: TRBJ2-1
V gene: TRBV6-1
CDR3 protein: CASSGPYNEQFF
CDR3 DNA: TGTGCCAGCAGCGGACCCTACAATGAGCAGTTCTTC

D gene: -
CDR3 length: 15
clone size: many
J gene: TRBJ2-2
V gene: TRBV30
CDR3 protein: CAWSVRQYDAGELFF
CDR3 DNA: TGTGCCTGGAGTGTTCGGCAGTATGATGCCGGGGAGCTGTTTTTT

D gene: TRBD1
CDR3 length: 15
clone size: medium-sized
J gene: TRBJ2-7
V gene: TRBV7-2
CDR3 protein: CASSLVGTGGYEQYF
CDR3 DNA: TGTGCCAGCAGCTTAGTGGGGACAGGGGGCTACGAGCAGTACTTC

D gene: -
CDR3 length: 14
clone size: many
J gene: TRBJ2-3
V gene: TRBV4-2
CDR3 protein: CASSHWGVTDTQYF
CDR3 DNA: TGTGCCAGCAGCCACTGGGGGGTCACAGATACGCAGTATTTT

D gene: -
CDR3 length: 15
clone size: few
J gene: TRBJ2-7
V gene: TRBV2
CDR3 protein: CASSEEGGTPYEQYF
CDR3 DNA: TGTGCCAGCAGTGAAGAGGGCGGGACCCCCTACGAGCAGTACTTC

D gene: -
CDR3 length: 12
clone size: many
J gene: TRBJ1-5
V gene: TRBV20-1
CDR3 protein: CSAQNSNQPQHF
CDR3 DNA: TGCAGTGCCCAAAATAGCAATCAGCCCCAGCATTTT

D gene: TRBD1
CDR3 length: 15
clone size: few
J gene: TRBJ2-2
V gene: TRBV19
CDR3 protein: CASSPGQGPAGELFF
CDR3 DNA: TGTGCCAGTAGTCCGGGACAGGGTCCTGCCGGGGAGCTGTTTTTT

D gene: -
CDR3 length: 12
clone size: medium-sized
J gene: TRBJ2-7
V gene: TRBV28
CDR3 protein: CASSPSHYEQYF
CDR3 DNA: TGTGCCAGCAGCCCTAGCCACTACGAGCAGTACTTC

D gene: TRBD1
CDR3 length: 17
clone size: medium-sized
J gene: TRBJ1-1
V gene: TRBV15
CDR3 protein: CATSPSPAGGAYTEAFF
CDR3 DNA: TGTGCCACCAGCCCAAGTCCGGCAGGGGGCGCATATACTGAAGCTTTCTTT

D gene: -
CDR3 length: 15
clone size: few
J gene: TRBJ1-5
V gene: TRBV28
CDR3 protein: CASSLGVMGNQPQHF
CDR3 DNA: TGTGCCAGCAGTTTAGGGGTTATGGGCAATCAGCCCCAGCATTTT

D gene: TRBD1
CDR3 length: 13
clone size: -
J gene: TRBJ1-2
V gene: TRBV28
CDR3 protein: CASSDGTGYGYTF
CDR3 DNA: TGTGCCAGCAGTGACGGGACAGGCTATGGCTACACCTTC

D gene: TRBD1
CDR3 length: 15
clone size: many
J gene: TRBJ1-1
V gene: TRBV6-5
CDR3 protein: CASSYSIFRDSEAFF
CDR3 DNA: TGTGCCAGCAGTTACTCGATATTTAGGGACAGTGAAGCTTTCTTT

D gene: TRBD2
CDR3 length: 16
clone size: -
J gene: TRBJ2-5
V gene: TRBV6-1
CDR3 protein: CASRILAGGNQETQYF
CDR3 DNA: TGTGCCAGCAGGATACTAGCGGGGGGGAACCAAGAGACCCAGTACTTC

D gene: TRBD1
CDR3 length: 15
clone size: medium-sized
J gene: TRBJ2-6
V gene: TRBV27
CDR3 protein: CASSPQGAGANVLTF
CDR3 DNA: TGTGCCAGCAGTCCGCAGGGGGCTGGGGCCAACGTCCTGACTTTC

D gene: TRBD2
CDR3 length: 14
clone size: -
J gene: TRBJ2-7
V gene: TRBV20-1
CDR3 protein: CSVRGSYQSYEQYF
CDR3 DNA: TGCAGTGTGCGGGGGAGCTACCAGTCCTACGAGCAGTACTTC

D gene: TRBD2
CDR3 length: 16
clone size: many
J gene: TRBJ2-5
V gene: TRBV27
CDR3 protein: CASSLGGSGAQETQYF
CDR3 DNA: TGTGCCAGCAGTTTAGGGGGTAGCGGGGCGCAAGAGACCCAGTACTTC

D gene: -
CDR3 length: 15
clone size: few
J gene: TRBJ1-6
V gene: TRBV6-5
CDR3 protein: CASSYNAGRESPLHF
CDR3 DNA: TGTGCCAGCAGTTACAATGCGGGGAGAGAGTCACCCCTCCACTTT

D gene: TRBD2
CDR3 length: 16
clone size: -
J gene: TRBJ2-2
V gene: TRBV5-5
CDR3 protein: CASSLGLAGYHLELFF
CDR3 DNA: TGTGCCAGCAGCTTGGGACTAGCGGGATACCACCTGGAGCTGTTTTTT

D gene: -
CDR3 length: 13
clone size: many
J gene: TRBJ2-5
V gene: TRBV18
CDR3 protein: CASSPEVGKTQYF
CDR3 DNA: TGTGCCAGCTCACCAGAGGTGGGGAAGACCCAGTACTTC

D gene: -
CDR3 length: 14
clone size: few
J gene: TRBJ2-3
V gene: TRBV6-4
CDR3 protein: CASSDWGATDTQYF
CDR3 DNA: TGTGCCAGCAGTGATTGGGGCGCCACAGATACGCAGTATTTT

D gene: -
CDR3 length: 12
clone size: many
J gene: TRBJ1-1
V gene: TRBV29-1
CDR3 protein: CSVTTGNTEAFF
CDR3 DNA: TGCAGCGTTACCACAGGGAACACTGAAGCTTTCTTT

D gene: -
CDR3 length: 13
clone size: many
J gene: TRBJ2-2
V gene: TRBV29-1
CDR3 protein: CSVETLAPGELLF
CDR3 DNA: TGCAGCGTTGAAACTCTAGCGCCCGGGGAGCTGCTTTTT

D gene: -
CDR3 length: 19
clone size: many
J gene: TRBJ1-3
V gene: TRBV3-1
CDR3 protein: CASSPRGRAELSSGNTIYF
CDR3 DNA: TGTGCCAGCAGCCCCCGAGGGAGAGCCGAACTTAGCTCTGGAAACACCATATATTTT

D gene: -
CDR3 length: 17
clone size: medium-sized
J gene: TRBJ1-1
V gene: TRBV6-2/TRBV6-3
CDR3 protein: CASSYSAGAGVNTEAFF
CDR3 DNA: TGTGCCAGCAGTTACTCGGCAGGCGCCGGGGTGAACACTGAAGCTTTCTTT

D gene: -
CDR3 length: 16
clone size: -
J gene: TRBJ2-2
V gene: TRBV20-1
CDR3 protein: CSAKNPSAQNTGELFF
CDR3 DNA: TGCAGTGCTAAGAACCCTAGCGCACAAAACACCGGGGAGCTGTTTTTT

D gene: TRBD1
CDR3 length: 13
clone size: few
J gene: TRBJ2-1
V gene: TRBV6-2/TRBV6-3
CDR3 protein: CASSSPARGEQFF
CDR3 DNA: TGTGCCAGCAGTTCCCCAGCCAGGGGGGAGCAGTTCTTC

D gene: TRBD2
CDR3 length: 16
clone size: many
J gene: TRBJ2-2
V gene: TRBV11-3
CDR3 protein: CASSLDTSGDTGELFF
CDR3 DNA: TGTGCCAGCAGCTTAGATACTAGCGGGGACACCGGGGAGCTGTTTTTT

D gene: -
CDR3 length: 11
clone size: few
J gene: TRBJ1-2
V gene: TRBV28
CDR3 protein: CATWAYYGYTF
CDR3 DNA: TGTGCCACCTGGGCCTACTATGGCTACACCTTC

D gene: -
CDR3 length: 20
clone size: -
J gene: TRBJ1-4
V gene: TRBV3-1
CDR3 protein: CASSQPTGTSIHSTNEKLFF
CDR3 DNA: TGTGCCAGCAGCCAACCCACCGGGACATCAATTCACTCAACTAATGAAAAACTGTTTTTT

D gene: TRBD2
CDR3 length: 18
clone size: -
J gene: TRBJ2-7
V gene: TRBV20-1
CDR3 protein: CSAKEGYWTSGVYYEQYF
CDR3 DNA: TGCAGTGCTAAAGAGGGCTACTGGACTAGCGGGGTCTACTACGAGCAGTACTTC

D gene: -
CDR3 length: 14
clone size: medium-sized
J gene: TRBJ1-1
V gene: TRBV20-1
CDR3 protein: CSARDPRGLGEAFF
CDR3 DNA: TGCAGTGCTAGAGATCCCCGGGGGCTAGGTGAAGCTTTCTTT

D gene: -
CDR3 length: 12
clone size: many
J gene: TRBJ2-2
V gene: TRBV29-1
CDR3 protein: CTLDSGTGELFF
CDR3 DNA: TGCACCTTGGACAGTGGTACCGGGGAGCTGTTTTTT

D gene: -
CDR3 length: 15
clone size: -
J gene: TRBJ2-7
V gene: TRBV5-8
CDR3 protein: CASSSGTWASYEQCF
CDR3 DNA: TGTGCCAGCAGCTCCGGGACATGGGCTTCCTACGAGCAGTGCTTC

D gene: TRBD2
CDR3 length: 15
clone size: -
J gene: TRBJ2-2
V gene: TRBV10-1
CDR3 protein: CASSAPGGPGGELFF
CDR3 DNA: TGCGCCAGCAGTGCACCGGGAGGGCCGGGCGGGGAGCTGTTTTTT

D gene: TRBD1
CDR3 length: 14
clone size: -
J gene: TRBJ1-2
V gene: TRBV27
CDR3 protein: CASSGGQGRRGYTF
CDR3 DNA: TGTGCCAGCAGTGGAGGACAGGGTCGCCGGGGCTACACCTTC

D gene: -
CDR3 length: 13
clone size: -
J gene: TRBJ1-3
V gene: TRBV28
CDR3 protein: CASRPQGGNTIYF
CDR3 DNA: TGTGCCAGCAGACCACAGGGTGGAAACACCATATATTTT

D gene: TRBD2
CDR3 length: 17
clone size: -
J gene: TRBJ2-5
V gene: TRBV20-1
CDR3 protein: CSARAIGLAGNQETQYF
CDR3 DNA: TGCAGTGCTAGAGCCATTGGACTAGCGGGTAACCAAGAGACCCAGTACTTC

D gene: TRBD1
CDR3 length: 13
clone size: medium-sized
J gene: TRBJ2-5
V gene: TRBV6-1
CDR3 protein: CASIRAGGETQYF
CDR3 DNA: TGTGCCAGCATTAGGGCAGGGGGAGAGACCCAGTACTTC

D gene: TRBD1
CDR3 length: 14
clone size: many
J gene: TRBJ2-7
V gene: TRBV5-4
CDR3 protein: CASSLVTGENEQYF
CDR3 DNA: TGTGCCAGCAGCTTGGTGACAGGGGAGAACGAGCAGTACTTC

D gene: -
CDR3 length: 15
clone size: many
J gene: TRBJ2-7
V gene: TRBV11-3
CDR3 protein: CASSLVDQGFHEQYF
CDR3 DNA: TGTGCCAGCAGCTTAGTCGATCAGGGGTTTCACGAGCAGTACTTC

D gene: TRBD1
CDR3 length: 15
clone size: -
J gene: TRBJ1-2
V gene: TRBV4-3
CDR3 protein: CASSQGWGQVYGYTF
CDR3 DNA: TGCGCCAGCAGCCAAGGCTGGGGACAGGTCTATGGCTACACCTTC

D gene: -
CDR3 length: 15
clone size: -
J gene: TRBJ2-2
V gene: TRBV6-1
CDR3 protein: CASSTTLANTGELFF
CDR3 DNA: TGTGCCAGCAGTACAACACTTGCGAACACCGGGGAGCTGTTTTTT

D gene: -
CDR3 length: 15
clone size: few
J gene: TRBJ1-1
V gene: TRBV13
CDR3 protein: CASSITGRGEAEAFF
CDR3 DNA: TGTGCCAGCAGCATCACCGGCCGGGGGGAGGCTGAAGCTTTCTTT

D gene: -
CDR3 length: 11
clone size: -
J gene: TRBJ2-3
V gene: TRBV14
CDR3 protein: CASSLGGTQYF
CDR3 DNA: TGTGCCAGCAGCCTGGGGGGTACGCAGTATTTT

D gene: -
CDR3 length: 12
clone size: -
J gene: TRBJ2-7
V gene: TRBV20-1
CDR3 protein: CSARLGSDEQYF
CDR3 DNA: TGCAGTGCTAGACTCGGGAGCGACGAGCAGTACTTC

D gene: -
CDR3 length: 15
clone size: -
J gene: TRBJ2-2
V gene: TRBV7-9
CDR3 protein: CASSLGRGGTGELFF
CDR3 DNA: TGTGCCAGCAGCTTAGGGAGAGGAGGCACCGGGGAGCTGTTTTTT

D gene: -
CDR3 length: 13
clone size: -
J gene: TRBJ1-2
V gene: TRBV5-1
CDR3 protein: CASNLGGAEGYTF
CDR3 DNA: TGCGCCAGCAACCTTGGGGGGGCGGAAGGCTACACCTTC

D gene: TRBD1
CDR3 length: 15
clone size: few
J gene: TRBJ1-2
V gene: TRBV28
CDR3 protein: CASSLWTGLGRGYTF
CDR3 DNA: TGTGCCAGCAGTTTATGGACAGGGCTTGGGCGAGGCTACACCTTC

D gene: -
CDR3 length: 14
clone size: -
J gene: TRBJ2-2
V gene: TRBV20-1
CDR3 protein: CSARGGQNTGELFF
CDR3 DNA: TGCAGTGCTAGAGGGGGCCAAAACACCGGGGAGCTGTTTTTT

D gene: TRBD1
CDR3 length: 14
clone size: many
J gene: TRBJ1-4
V gene: TRBV5-6
CDR3 protein: CASSPGQGRAKLFF
CDR3 DNA: TGTGCCAGCAGCCCCGGACAGGGGCGGGCAAAACTGTTTTTT

D gene: TRBD2
CDR3 length: 14
clone size: -
J gene: TRBJ2-7
V gene: TRBV30
CDR3 protein: CAWTHGAGVYEQYF
CDR3 DNA: TGTGCCTGGACCCACGGTGCGGGAGTCTACGAGCAGTACTTC